These 23 T cell receptor beta chains originate from one sample sequenced in a study of blood T cell repertoires in COVID-19. Sequencing used immunoSEQ multiplex PCR; TCRdb keeps in-frame clones, though not all of them. Of approximately 170,000 clones in the sample, around 81% were seen once. Sequenced: peripheral blood. The source is a human donor with acute or convalescent COVID-19. The donor label of this sample is uncertain.

The genes are TRBV6-5 and TRBJ2-7; the match to TRBD1 covers 7 bases. This CDR3 contains 14 residues. Germline V CDR1 and CDR2: MNHEY, SVGAGI. V lost 4 bases and J lost 1; bases outside the gene matches: 4. The CDR3 DNA follows: TGTGCCAGCAGTTTGGACAGGCTTTCCTACGAGCAGTACTTC. Its protein product is CASSLDRLSYEQYF.

The chain couples TRBV7-6 to TRBJ1-1, with unresolved D. This CDR3 is 13 amino acids long. Germline V lookup: CDR1 SGHVS, CDR2 FNYEAQ. Trimming removed 6 bases at V and 3 bases at J, with 11 bases between. CDR3 in DNA: TGTGCCAGCAGGTTGGGCCCAGACACTGAAGCTTTCTTT. Residues: CASRLGPDTEAFF.

The gene calls are TRBV5-1 and TRBJ2-4, with TRBD2 as a possible D gene (6 bases). Deletions cut 5 bases from V and 5 bases from J, with 14 bases between. The CDR3 length is 14 residues. In germline, CDR1 is SGHRS, CDR2 YFSETQ. In DNA, the CDR3 is TGCGCCAGCAGGCGGGATGGAGTCGAAAACATTCAGTACTTC. It yields the protein CASRRDGVENIQYF.

This rearrangement joins TRBV5-5 to TRBJ2-3; D remains ambiguous. Germline assignment: CDR1 SGHKS and CDR2 YYEKEE (reference sequence). The CDR3 is made up of 16 amino acids. V lost 0 bases, J lost 0 bases, and 11 bases lay in between. CDR3 in amino acids: CASSLGARRSTDTQYF. The CDR3, as DNA: TGTGCCAGCAGCTTGGGGGCACGACGTAGCACAGATACGCAGTATTTT.

Only one count was recorded for this clone. CDR3 loop: CASTRVNLLNQPQHF. The CDR3 bases are TGTGCCAGCACCAGGGTGAATTTGCTCAATCAGCCCCAGCATTTT. The V and J genes are TRBV6-5 and TRBJ1-5; TRBD1 might be the D (5 bases). V was shortened by 7 bases and J by 3 bases, with 16 bases between the two germline ends. The CDR3 is made up of 15 amino acids. Germline V gene sequence: CDR1 MNHEY, CDR2 SVGAGI.

The chain joins TRBV7-6 to TRBJ2-1, with TRBD1 matching over 9 bases. The CDR3 totals 15 residues. In germline, CDR1 is SGHVS, CDR2 FNYEAQ. After removal of 5 bases from V and 8 bases from J, the junction contained 10 bases not matched to a gene. The CDR3 loop reads CASSPIQGAPHEQFF. In nucleotides, the CDR3 is TGTGCCAGCAGCCCCATACAGGGGGCGCCGCATGAGCAGTTCTTC. Based on the CDR3 plus reference TRBV7-6 and TRBJ2-1, the full variable domain is GAGVSQSPRYKVTKRGQDVALRCDPISGHVSLYWYRQALGQGPEFLTYFNYEAQQDKSGLPNDRFSAERPEGSISTLTIQRTEQRDSAMYRCASSPIQGAPHEQFFGPGTRLTVL.

This chain uses TRBV18 with TRBJ1-6; maybe TRBD1 (6 bases). Germline CDR1 is KGHSH and CDR2 is LQKENI. Trimming removed 3 bases at V and 8 bases at J, with 14 bases between. The CDR3 runs 15 residues. The CDR3 DNA reads as TGTGCCAGCTCACCCACAACAGGGTGGGATTCACCCCTCCACTTT. It is translated as CASSPTTGWDSPLHF. The full variable domain, with the rest looked up from reference TRBV18 and TRBJ1-6, is NAGVMQNPRHLVRRRGQEARLRCSPMKGHSHVYWYRQLPEEGLKFMVYLQKENIIDESGMPKERFSAEFPKEGPSILRIQQVVRGDSAAYFCASSPTTGWDSPLHFGNGTRLTVT.

V is TRBV30 and J is TRBJ2-2; 7 nucleotides align to TRBD1. The CDR3 sequence is 16 residues long. V gave up 1 base and J gave up 2 bases; unmatched junction bases: 7. Per the germline V gene, CDR1 is GTSNPN and CDR2 is SVGIG (reference sequence). The CDR3 loop is CAWSGRGRTNTGELFF. The DNA for the CDR3 is TGTGCCTGGAGTGGAAGGGGGCGGACTAACACCGGGGAGCTGTTTTTT.

V and J are TRBV7-3 and TRBJ2-2, with 7 bases that match TRBD1. The CDR3 is 14 amino acids. V lost 6 bases to trimming and J lost 4 bases; unmatched junction nucleotides: 5. CDR1 is SGHTA, CDR2 FQGTGA, per germline. The CDR3 sequence: CASRGGVITGELFF. In DNA form, the CDR3 reads TGTGCCAGCAGAGGGGGCGTCATCACCGGGGAGCTGTTTTTT. Complete variable domain (other parts from reference TRBV7-3 and TRBJ2-2): GAGVSQTPSNKVTEKGKYVELRCDPISGHTALYWYRQSLGQGPEFLIYFQGTGAADDSGLPNDRFFAVRPEGSVSTLKIQRTERGDSAVYLCASRGGVITGELFFGEGSRLTVL.

This clone showed up just once. The chain employs TRBV10-1 and TRBJ1-5; unclear D gene. The CDR3 is 16 amino acids. In germline, CDR1 is WNHNN, CDR2 SYGVQD (reference sequence). The V gene lost 6 bases and the J gene lost 0 bases, with 15 bases spanning the gap. The CDR3 reads CASRSGIEGSNQPQHF. CDR3 bases: TGCGCCAGCAGGTCCGGAATAGAGGGTAGCAATCAGCCCCAGCATTTT.

This clone was observed a few times. This chain connects TRBV6-1 to TRBJ1-2; D gene ambiguous. V dropped 1 base and J dropped 8 bases, with 11 bases sitting between them. CDR3 length equals 13 residues. CDR1 MNHNS and CDR2 SASEGT come from the germline V gene. CDR3 loop: CASSEVARSGYTF. CDR3 bases: TGTGCCAGCAGTGAAGTGGCCCGCTCCGGCTACACCTTC.

This sequence joins TRBV28 and TRBJ2-3, with TRBD1 as a possible D gene (5 bases). Germline loops: CDR1 MDHEN, CDR2 SYDVKM. The CDR3 totals 13 residues. CDR3 nucleotide sequence: TGTGCGCACGACAGCCCGGGCACAGATACGCAGTATTTT. It translates to CAHDSPGTDTQYF.

The chain uses TRBV21-1 and TRBJ1-2. TRBV21-1 is recorded as a pseudogene. CDR3 size: 14 residues. In nucleotides, the CDR3 is TGTGCCAGCAGCAACGGGGGGCACCGCTATGGCTACACCTTC. This codes for CASSNGGHRYGYTF.

J is TRBJ2-7 and V is TRBV19; 9 bases agree with TRBD1. Per the germline V gene, CDR1 is LNHDA and CDR2 is SQIVND (reference sequence). V trimming: 6 bases; J trimming: 3 bases; junction bases outside the gene matches: 9. This CDR3 contains 15 residues. CDR3 DNA sequence: TGTGCCAGTAGCCAGACAGGGGGGGTCGGCTACGAGCAGTACTTC. This translates into CASSQTGGVGYEQYF.

The chain uses TRBV7-3 and TRBJ1-2; D perhaps matches TRBD1 (5 bases). Trimming removed 4 bases from V and 2 bases from J, with 8 bases in between. The CDR3 length is 13 residues. From germline, CDR1 is SGHTA and CDR2 FQGTGA. The CDR3 loop reads CASSYAGNYGYTF. The CDR3 DNA sequence: TGTGCCAGCAGCTACGCAGGGAACTATGGCTACACCTTC.

The rearrangement uses TRBV18 and TRBJ2-3; TRBD2 matches at 9 bases. V lost 5 bases and J lost 3; bases outside the gene matches: 0. Germline V gene lookup returns CDR1 KGHSH and CDR2 LQKENI. The CDR3 is 13 residues long. The CDR3 DNA reads TGTGCCAGCTCAGGACTAGCGACAGATACGCAGTATTTT. Its translation: CASSGLATDTQYF.

The V gene is TRBV9, the J gene TRBJ2-1; a weak D match, TRBD2 (6 bases). Germline V gives CDR1 SGDLS, CDR2 YYNGEE. V gave up 4 bases and J gave up 0 bases, with 14 bases separating them. The CDR3 is made up of 16 amino acids. CDR3 in amino acids: CASSPWGRSSYNEQFF. In nucleotides, the CDR3 is TGTGCCAGCAGCCCATGGGGGAGGAGCTCCTACAATGAGCAGTTCTTC.

The V and J genes are TRBV6-5 and TRBJ1-1, with D maybe TRBD1 (5 bases). V was clipped by 4 bases and J by 4 bases, with 13 bases between them. This CDR3 has 14 amino acids. CDR1 is MNHEY and CDR2 is SVGAGI in the germline V gene. The CDR3 DNA reads TGTGCCAGCAGTTCTCTCAGGGAGGGCACTGAAGCTTTCTTT. This encodes CASSSLREGTEAFF.

The chain joins TRBV10-2 to TRBJ1-6; D gene uncertain. The germline V gene has CDR1 WSHSY and CDR2 SAAADI. This CDR3 region has 15 residues. Trimming removed 3 bases from V and 7 bases from J, with 13 bases in between. The CDR3: CASSDGPGVNSPLHF. CDR3 sequence (DNA): TGCGCCAGCAGTGATGGCCCGGGAGTCAATTCACCCCTCCACTTT.

The CDR3 protein is CASSPGAENTEAFF. CDR3 sequence (DNA): TGTGCCAGCTCACCAGGGGCGGAGAACACTGAAGCTTTCTTT. The V call is TRBV18, the J call TRBJ1-1; D may be TRBD1 (5 bases). CDR1 is KGHSH, CDR2 LQKENI, per germline. CDR3 length: 14 amino acids. V lost 2 bases, J lost 1 base, and 8 bases lay in between.

V gene TRBV7-2 combines with J gene TRBJ2-3; TRBD2 aligns across 13 bases. The CDR3 consists of 16 residues. Germline V gives CDR1 SGHTA, CDR2 FQGNSA. V was pared by 4 bases and J by 4 bases, with 5 bases of the junction left unmatched. CDR3 DNA: TGTGCCAGCAGCTCTACTAGCGGGGGGGCGCCAGATACGCAGTATTTT. Translated, it gives CASSSTSGGAPDTQYF.

The chain uses TRBV19 and TRBJ2-4, with D possibly being TRBD1 (6 bases). The V gene's germline CDR1 is LNHDA and CDR2 SQIVND (reference sequence). There are 14 residues in the CDR3. Trimming cost V 5 bases and J 9 bases, with 17 bases left between them. CDR3 residues: CASSEQGPAGIQYF. The CDR3 region has the DNA TGTGCCAGTAGTGAACAGGGCCCCGCCGGCATTCAGTACTTC.

The rearrangement joins TRBV9 to TRBJ1-2, with unresolved D. CDR3 length equals 16 residues. CDR1 and CDR2 (germline): SGDLS, YYNGEE. V was pared by 0 bases and J by 4 bases, with 16 bases between. The CDR3 DNA reads as TGTGCCAGCAGCGTAGATATGCGCGCAGGCCCCTATGGCTACACCTTC. Amino acid sequence: CASSVDMRAGPYGYTF.